The TCR beta chain described here comes from a study of blood T cells in healthy people across ages. The germline V and J ends were trimmed by 2 bases and 0 bases, with 11 bases remaining between them. The CDR3 covers 16 residues. Germline V gene lookup returns CDR1 LGHDT and CDR2 YNNKEL (reference sequence). Study results and limitations: Percentage of naive T cells showed a strong correlation with TCR beta diversity. TCR beta diversity, measured per million T cells, fell in a roughly linear way with age. Long-lived and aged donors differed, with more naive CD4+ cells and higher diversity in the long-lived.

Then a second PCR, running about 6 to 12 cycles, was carried out with a sample-barcoded 5' primer and a J-beta primer mix. TCRdb re-analysed the 5' RACE reads in MiXCR, keeping a single row per CDR3 protein. Of 650,000 to 700,000 distinct CDR3 sequences in the sample, over 40% were seen once. The sample holds many counts of this clonotype. Its specificity is unknown. Each donor was a healthy Caucasian individual from Russia, aged roughly 6 to 95. The sequence was collected from a woman of 80 years or more in good health. Sequencing used blood. The chain carries TRBV3-1 and TRBJ2-1; D is unresolved. The CDR3 DNA reads as TGTGCCAGCAGCCAAAGTGGGAAGGGCTCCTACAATGAGCAGTTCTTC. It codes for CASSQSGKGSYNEQFF.